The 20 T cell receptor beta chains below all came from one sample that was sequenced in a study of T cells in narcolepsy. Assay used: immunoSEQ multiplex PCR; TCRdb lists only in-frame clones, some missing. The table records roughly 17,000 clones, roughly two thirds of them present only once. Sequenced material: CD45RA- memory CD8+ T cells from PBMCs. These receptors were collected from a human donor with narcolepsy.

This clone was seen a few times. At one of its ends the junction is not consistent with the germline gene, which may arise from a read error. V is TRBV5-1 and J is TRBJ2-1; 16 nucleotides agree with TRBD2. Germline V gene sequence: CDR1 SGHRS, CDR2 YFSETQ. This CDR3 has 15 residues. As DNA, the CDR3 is TGCGCCAGCAGCATTTCCGGGACTAGCGGGAGGGAGCCGTTCTTC. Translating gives CASSISGTSGREPFF. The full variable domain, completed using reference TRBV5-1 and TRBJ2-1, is KAGVTQTPRYLIKTRGQQVTLSCSPISGHRSVSWYQQTPGQGLQFLFEYFSETQRNKGNFPGRFSGRQFSNSRSEMNVSTLELGDSALYLCASSISGTSGREPFFGPGTRLTVL.

For the CDR3, the DNA is TGTGCCAGCAGTTATAACCCCGGAGATACGCAGTATTTT. Translation gives CASSYNPGDTQYF. V usage is TRBV6-6 and J usage is TRBJ2-3; D remains ambiguous. Germline V lookup: CDR1 MNHNY, CDR2 SVGAGI (reference sequence). The CDR3 is 13 amino acids. Trimming removed 3 bases at V and 5 bases at J, with 9 bases between.

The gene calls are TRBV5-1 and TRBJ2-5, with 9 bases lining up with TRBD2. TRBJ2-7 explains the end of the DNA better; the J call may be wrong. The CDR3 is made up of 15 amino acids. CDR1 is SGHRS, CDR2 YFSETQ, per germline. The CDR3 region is CASSLDSGRSYEQYF. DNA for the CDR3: TGCGCCAGCAGCTTGGACAGCGGGAGGTCCTACGAGCAGTACTTC.

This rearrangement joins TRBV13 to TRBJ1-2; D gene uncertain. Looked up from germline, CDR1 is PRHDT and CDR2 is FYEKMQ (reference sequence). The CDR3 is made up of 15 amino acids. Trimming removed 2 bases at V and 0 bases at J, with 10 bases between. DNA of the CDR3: TGTGCCAGCAGCTTATTTCGGCAATCTAACTATGGCTACACCTTC. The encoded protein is CASSLFRQSNYGYTF. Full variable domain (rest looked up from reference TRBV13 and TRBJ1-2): AAGVIQSPRHLIKEKRETATLKCYPIPRHDTVYWYQQGPGQDPQFLISFYEKMQSDKGSIPDRFSAQQFSDYHSELNMSSLELGDSALYFCASSLFRQSNYGYTFGSGTRLTVV.

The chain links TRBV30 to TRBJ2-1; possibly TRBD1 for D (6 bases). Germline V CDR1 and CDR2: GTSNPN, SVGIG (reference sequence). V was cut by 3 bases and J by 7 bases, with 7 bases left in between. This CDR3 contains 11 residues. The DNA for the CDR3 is TGTGCCTGGAGAAGGGGGAATGAGCAGTTCTTC. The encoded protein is CAWRRGNEQFF. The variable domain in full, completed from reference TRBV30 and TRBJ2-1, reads SQTIHQWPATLVQPVGSPLSLECTVEGTSNPNLYWYRQAAGRGLQLLFYSVGIGQISSEVPQNLSASRPQDRQFILSSKKLLLSDSGFYLCAWRRGNEQFFGPGTRLTVL.

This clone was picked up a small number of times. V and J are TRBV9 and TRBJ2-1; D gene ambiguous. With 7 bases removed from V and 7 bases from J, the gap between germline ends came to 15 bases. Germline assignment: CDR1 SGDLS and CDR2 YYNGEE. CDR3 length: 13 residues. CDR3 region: CASSRSEINEQFF. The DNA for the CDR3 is TGTGCCAGCTCCCGTAGTGAGATTAATGAGCAGTTCTTC.

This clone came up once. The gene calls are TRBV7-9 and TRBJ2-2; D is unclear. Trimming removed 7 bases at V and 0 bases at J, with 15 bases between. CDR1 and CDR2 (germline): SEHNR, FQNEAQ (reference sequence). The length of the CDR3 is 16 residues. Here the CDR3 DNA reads TGTGCCAGCACCCCCTTTCGAGTTCCGAACACCGGGGAGCTGTTTTTT. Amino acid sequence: CASTPFRVPNTGELFF.

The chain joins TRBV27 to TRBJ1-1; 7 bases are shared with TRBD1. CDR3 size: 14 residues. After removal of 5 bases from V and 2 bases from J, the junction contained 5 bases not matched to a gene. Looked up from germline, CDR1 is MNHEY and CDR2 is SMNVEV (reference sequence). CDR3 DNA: TGTGCCAGCAGTATAGGACAGGTTAACACTGAAGCTTTCTTT. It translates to CASSIGQVNTEAFF.

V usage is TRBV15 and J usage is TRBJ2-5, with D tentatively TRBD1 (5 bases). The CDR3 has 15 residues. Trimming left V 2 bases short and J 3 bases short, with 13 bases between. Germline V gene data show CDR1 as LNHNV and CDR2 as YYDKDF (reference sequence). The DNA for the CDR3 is TGTGCCACCAGCAGACCCCAGGGCTTGGAAGAGACCCAGTACTTC. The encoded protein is CATSRPQGLEETQYF.

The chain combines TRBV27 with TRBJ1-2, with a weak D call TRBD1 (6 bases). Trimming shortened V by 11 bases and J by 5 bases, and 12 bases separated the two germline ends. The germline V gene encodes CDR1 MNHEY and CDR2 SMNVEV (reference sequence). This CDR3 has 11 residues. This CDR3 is CARGGGYGYTF. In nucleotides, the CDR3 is TGTGCCCGGGGGGGCGGGTATGGCTACACCTTC.

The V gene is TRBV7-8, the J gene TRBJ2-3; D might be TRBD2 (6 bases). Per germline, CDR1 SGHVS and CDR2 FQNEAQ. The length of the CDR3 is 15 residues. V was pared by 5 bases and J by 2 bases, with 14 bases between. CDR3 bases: TGTGCCAGCAGCCCCCGGGAGCGATCCACAGATACGCAGTATTTT. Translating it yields CASSPRERSTDTQYF.

CDR3 sequence reads: CASSPYPGEETQYF. As DNA, the CDR3 is TGTGCCAGCAGCCCCTATCCGGGGGAAGAGACCCAGTACTTC. J is TRBJ2-5 and V is TRBV7-3, with D possibly matching TRBD2 (6 bases). V lost 5 bases and J lost 3, with 13 bases in between. Germline V lookup: CDR1 SGHTA, CDR2 FQGTGA. The length of the CDR3 is 14 residues.

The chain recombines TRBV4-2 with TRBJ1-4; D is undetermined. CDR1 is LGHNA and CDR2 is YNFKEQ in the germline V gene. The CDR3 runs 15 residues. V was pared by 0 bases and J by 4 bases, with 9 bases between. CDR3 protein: CASSQDLSDNEKLFF. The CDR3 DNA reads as TGTGCCAGCAGCCAAGATTTGTCAGATAATGAAAAACTGTTTTTT.

The CDR3 DNA reads TGTGCCAGCACCACGCTCGGGGACAGGGTTACCTACAATGAGCAGTTCTTC. Amino acid sequence: CASTTLGDRVTYNEQFF. The chain links TRBV13 to TRBJ2-1, with 9 nucleotides matching TRBD1. CDR1 and CDR2 from the germline V gene are PRHDT and FYEKMQ (reference sequence). The CDR3 runs 17 residues. Trimming cost V 7 bases and J 2 bases; bases outside gene matches: 12.

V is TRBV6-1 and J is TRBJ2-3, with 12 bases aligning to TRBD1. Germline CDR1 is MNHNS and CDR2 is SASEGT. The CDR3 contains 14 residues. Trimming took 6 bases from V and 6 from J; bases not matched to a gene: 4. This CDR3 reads CASSPGQGADTQYF. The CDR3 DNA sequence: TGTGCCAGCAGCCCGGGACAGGGGGCTGATACGCAGTATTTT.

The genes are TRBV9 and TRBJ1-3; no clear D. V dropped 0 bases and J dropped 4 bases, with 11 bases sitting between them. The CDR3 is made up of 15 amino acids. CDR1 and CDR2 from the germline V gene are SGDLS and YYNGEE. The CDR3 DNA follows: TGTGCCAGCAGCGTAGATGAGGCTTCGGGAAACACCATATATTTT. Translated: CASSVDEASGNTIYF.

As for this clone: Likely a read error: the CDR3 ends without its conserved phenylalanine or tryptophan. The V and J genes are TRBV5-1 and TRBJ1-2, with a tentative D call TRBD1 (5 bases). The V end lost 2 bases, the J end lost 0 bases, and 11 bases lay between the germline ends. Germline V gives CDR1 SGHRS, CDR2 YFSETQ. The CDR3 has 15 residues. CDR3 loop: CASSFTGDPNYGYTL. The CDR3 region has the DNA TGCGCCAGCAGCTTCACAGGCGACCCTAACTATGGCTACACCCTC.

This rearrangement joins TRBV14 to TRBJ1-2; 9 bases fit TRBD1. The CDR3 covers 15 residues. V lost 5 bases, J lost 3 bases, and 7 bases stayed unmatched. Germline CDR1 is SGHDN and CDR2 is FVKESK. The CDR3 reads CASSLRQGVYYGYTF. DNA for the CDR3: TGTGCCAGCAGCTTGCGACAGGGGGTCTACTATGGCTACACCTTC.

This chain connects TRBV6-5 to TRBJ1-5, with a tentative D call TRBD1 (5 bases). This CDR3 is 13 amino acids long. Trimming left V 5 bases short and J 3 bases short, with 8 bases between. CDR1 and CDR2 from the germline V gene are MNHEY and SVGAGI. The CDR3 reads CASSTGHNQPQHF. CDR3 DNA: TGTGCCAGCAGTACGGGGCACAATCAGCCCCAGCATTTT.

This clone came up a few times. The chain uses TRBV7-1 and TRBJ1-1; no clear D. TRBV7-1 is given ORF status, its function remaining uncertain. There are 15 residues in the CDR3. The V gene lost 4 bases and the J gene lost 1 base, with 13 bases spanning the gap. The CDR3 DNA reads TGTGCCAGCAGCTTAGTACCTGGACCGAACACTGAAGCTTTCTTT. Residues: CASSLVPGPNTEAFF.